This TCR beta chain was identified during a study of shared clonotypes between healthy human individuals. Per the original data handling: Filtering was not the same, since immunoSEQ gave junction-only sequences without quality scores. Produced via immunoSEQ multiplex PCR; TCRdb's table is partial and in-frame only. V, J and clone size are those of that table, while D and trimming were read from the DNA. The data contain some 2.1 million clones, roughly 94% of them singletons. Comments on this clone: The sample contains more than one DNA sequence encoding this CDR3.

The V gene's germline CDR1 is MGHRA and CDR2 YSYEKL. This CDR3 has 15 amino acids. The junction had 3 bases not matched to a gene; V was cut back by 1 base and J by 1 base. Naive-designated CD8 cells lacked CD45RO, were positively enriched for CCR7, and omitted terminally differentiated effector memory CD45RA+ cells. The clonotype originates from a man aged 18 to 30 in good health. The chain uses TRBV4-1 and TRBJ2-7; 8 positions match TRBD2. Sequencing was performed on naive CD8+ T cells sorted from blood. The chain's CDR3 is CASSQVTSGSYEQYF. As DNA, the CDR3 is TGCGCCAGCAGCCAAGTTACTAGCGGATCCTACGAGCAGTACTTC.